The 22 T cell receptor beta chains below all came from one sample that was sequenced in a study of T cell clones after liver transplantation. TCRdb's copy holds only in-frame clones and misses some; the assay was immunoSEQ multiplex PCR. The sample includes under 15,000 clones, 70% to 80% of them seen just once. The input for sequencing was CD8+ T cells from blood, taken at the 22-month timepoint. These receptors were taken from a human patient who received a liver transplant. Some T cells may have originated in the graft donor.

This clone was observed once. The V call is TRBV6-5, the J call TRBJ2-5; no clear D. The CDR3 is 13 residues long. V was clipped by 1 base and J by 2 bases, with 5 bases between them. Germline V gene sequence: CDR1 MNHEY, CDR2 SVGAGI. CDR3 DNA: TGTGCCAGCAGTTACTATCCGCAAGAGACCCAGTACTTC. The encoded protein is CASSYYPQETQYF.

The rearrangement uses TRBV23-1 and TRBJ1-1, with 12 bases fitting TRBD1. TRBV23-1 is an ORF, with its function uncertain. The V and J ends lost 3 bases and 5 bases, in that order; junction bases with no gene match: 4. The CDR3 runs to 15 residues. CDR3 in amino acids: CASSQGQGAGTEAFF. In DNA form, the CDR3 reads TGCGCCAGCAGTCAGGGACAGGGGGCCGGGACTGAAGCTTTCTTT.

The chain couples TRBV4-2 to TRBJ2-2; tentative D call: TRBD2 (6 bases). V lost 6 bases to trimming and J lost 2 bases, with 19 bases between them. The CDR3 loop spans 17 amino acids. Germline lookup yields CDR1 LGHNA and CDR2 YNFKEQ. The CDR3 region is CASSPGIEGGNTGELFF. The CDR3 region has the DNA TGTGCCAGCAGTCCAGGAATCGAGGGAGGAAACACCGGGGAGCTGTTTTTT.

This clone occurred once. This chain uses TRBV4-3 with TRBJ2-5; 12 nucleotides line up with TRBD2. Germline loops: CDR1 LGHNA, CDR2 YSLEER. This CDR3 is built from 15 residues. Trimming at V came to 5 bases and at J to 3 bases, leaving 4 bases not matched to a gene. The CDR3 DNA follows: TGCGCCAGCAGCTGGACTAGCGGGACTGAAGAGACCCAGTACTTC. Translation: CASSWTSGTEETQYF.

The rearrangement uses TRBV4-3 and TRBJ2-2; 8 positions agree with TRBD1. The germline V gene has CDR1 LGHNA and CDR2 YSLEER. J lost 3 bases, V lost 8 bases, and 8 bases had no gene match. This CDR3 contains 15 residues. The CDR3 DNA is TGCGCCAGCTCGAGGACAGGGAGGTACACCGGGGAGCTGTTTTTT. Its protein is CASSRTGRYTGELFF.

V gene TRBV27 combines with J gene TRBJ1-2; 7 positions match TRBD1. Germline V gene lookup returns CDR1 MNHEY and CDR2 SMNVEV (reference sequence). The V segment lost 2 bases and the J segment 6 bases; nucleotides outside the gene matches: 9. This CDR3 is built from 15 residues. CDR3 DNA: TGTGCCAGCAGTTTACGAGACAGGGCTATCGATGGCTACACCTTC. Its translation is CASSLRDRAIDGYTF.

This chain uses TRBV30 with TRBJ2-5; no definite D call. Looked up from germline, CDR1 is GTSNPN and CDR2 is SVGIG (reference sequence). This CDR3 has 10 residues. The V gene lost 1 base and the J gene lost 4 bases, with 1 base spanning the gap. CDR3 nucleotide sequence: TGTGCCTGGAGTGGAGAGACCCAGTACTTC. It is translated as CAWSGETQYF.

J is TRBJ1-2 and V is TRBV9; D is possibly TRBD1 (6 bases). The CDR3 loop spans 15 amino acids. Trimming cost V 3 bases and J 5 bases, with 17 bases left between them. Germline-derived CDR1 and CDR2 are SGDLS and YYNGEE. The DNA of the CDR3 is TGTGCCAGCAGCGCCCCAGGGGTGGGGAATTATGGCTACACCTTC. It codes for CASSAPGVGNYGYTF.

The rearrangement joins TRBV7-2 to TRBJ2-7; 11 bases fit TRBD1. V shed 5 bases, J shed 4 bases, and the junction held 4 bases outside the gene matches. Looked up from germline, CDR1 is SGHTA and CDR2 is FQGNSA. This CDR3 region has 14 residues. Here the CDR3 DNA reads TGTGCCAGCAGCCCCGGGACAGGGGGTTACGAGCAGTACTTC. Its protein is CASSPGTGGYEQYF.

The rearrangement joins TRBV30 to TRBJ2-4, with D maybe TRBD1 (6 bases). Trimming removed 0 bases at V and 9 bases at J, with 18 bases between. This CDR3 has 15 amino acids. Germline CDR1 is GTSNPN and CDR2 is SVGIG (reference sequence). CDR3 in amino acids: CAWSVLGAPRAIQYF. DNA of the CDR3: TGTGCCTGGAGTGTGCTGGGGGCCCCACGAGCCATTCAGTACTTC.

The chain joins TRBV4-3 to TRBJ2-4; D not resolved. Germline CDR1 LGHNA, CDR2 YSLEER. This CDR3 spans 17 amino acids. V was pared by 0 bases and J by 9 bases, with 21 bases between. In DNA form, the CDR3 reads TGCGCCAGCAGCCAAGATCGGGCGGCTTATCCCCCTGGCATTCAGTACTTC. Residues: CASSQDRAAYPPGIQYF.

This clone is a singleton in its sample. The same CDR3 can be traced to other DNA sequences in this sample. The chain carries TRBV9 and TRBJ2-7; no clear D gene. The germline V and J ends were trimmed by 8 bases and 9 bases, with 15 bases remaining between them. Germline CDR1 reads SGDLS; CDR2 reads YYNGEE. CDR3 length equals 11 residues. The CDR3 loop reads CASPGPRVQYF. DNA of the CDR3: TGTGCCAGTCCCGGCCCCCGGGTGCAGTACTTC.

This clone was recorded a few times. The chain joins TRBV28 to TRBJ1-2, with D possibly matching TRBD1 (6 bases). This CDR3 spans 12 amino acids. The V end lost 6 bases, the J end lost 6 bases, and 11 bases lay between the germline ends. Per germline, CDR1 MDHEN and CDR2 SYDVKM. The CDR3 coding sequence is TGTGCCAGCAGGCCACCAGGGGATGGCTACACCTTC. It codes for CASRPPGDGYTF.

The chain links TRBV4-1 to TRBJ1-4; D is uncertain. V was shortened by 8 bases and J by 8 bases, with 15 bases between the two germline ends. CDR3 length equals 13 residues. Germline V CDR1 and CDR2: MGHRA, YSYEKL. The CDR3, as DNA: TGCGCCAGCCATCTAGGGCCTGGGGAAAAACTGTTTTTT. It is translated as CASHLGPGEKLFF.

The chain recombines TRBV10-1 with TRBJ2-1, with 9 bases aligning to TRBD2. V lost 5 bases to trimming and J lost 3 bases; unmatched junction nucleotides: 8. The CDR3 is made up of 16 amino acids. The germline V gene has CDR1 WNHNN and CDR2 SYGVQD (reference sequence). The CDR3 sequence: CASSKVSGGFYNEQFF. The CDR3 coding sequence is TGCGCCAGCAGTAAAGTCAGCGGGGGGTTCTACAATGAGCAGTTCTTC.

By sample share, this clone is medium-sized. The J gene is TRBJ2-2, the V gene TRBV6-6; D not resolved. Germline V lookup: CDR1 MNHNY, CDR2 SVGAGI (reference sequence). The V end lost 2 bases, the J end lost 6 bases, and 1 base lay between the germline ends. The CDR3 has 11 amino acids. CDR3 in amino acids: CASSYPGELFF. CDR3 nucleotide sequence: TGTGCCAGCAGTTACCCCGGGGAGCTGTTTTTT.

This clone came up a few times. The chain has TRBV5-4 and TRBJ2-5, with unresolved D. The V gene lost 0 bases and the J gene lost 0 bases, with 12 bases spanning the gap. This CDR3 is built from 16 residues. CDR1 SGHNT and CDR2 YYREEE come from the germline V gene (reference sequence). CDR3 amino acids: CASSLVAAADQETQYF. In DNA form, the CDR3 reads TGTGCCAGCAGCTTGGTTGCGGCAGCCGACCAAGAGACCCAGTACTTC.

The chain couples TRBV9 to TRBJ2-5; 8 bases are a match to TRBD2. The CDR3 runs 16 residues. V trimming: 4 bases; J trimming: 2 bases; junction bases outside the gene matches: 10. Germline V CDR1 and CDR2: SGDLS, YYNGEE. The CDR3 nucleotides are TGTGCCAGCAGCCCCCGACTAGGCGGGGGGCAAGAGACCCAGTACTTC. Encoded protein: CASSPRLGGGQETQYF.

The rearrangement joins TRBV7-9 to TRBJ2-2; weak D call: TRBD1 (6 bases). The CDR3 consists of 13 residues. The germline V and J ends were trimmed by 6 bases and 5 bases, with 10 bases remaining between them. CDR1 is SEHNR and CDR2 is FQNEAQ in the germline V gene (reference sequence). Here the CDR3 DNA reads TGTGCCAGCAGTCGAACAGGGACCGGGGAGCTGTTTTTT. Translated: CASSRTGTGELFF.

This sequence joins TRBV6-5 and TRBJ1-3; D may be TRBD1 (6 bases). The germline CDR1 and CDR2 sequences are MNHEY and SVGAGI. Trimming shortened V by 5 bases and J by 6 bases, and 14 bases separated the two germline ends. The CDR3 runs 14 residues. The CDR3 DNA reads TGTGCCAGCAGTCAACAGGGATTGGAAAACACCATATATTTT. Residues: CASSQQGLENTIYF.

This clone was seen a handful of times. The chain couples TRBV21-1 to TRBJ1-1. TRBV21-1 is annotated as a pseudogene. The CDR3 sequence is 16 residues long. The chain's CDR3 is CASLKKVHRFNTEAFF. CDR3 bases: TGTGCCAGCCTAAAAAAGGTACACCGTTTCAACACTGAAGCTTTCTTT.

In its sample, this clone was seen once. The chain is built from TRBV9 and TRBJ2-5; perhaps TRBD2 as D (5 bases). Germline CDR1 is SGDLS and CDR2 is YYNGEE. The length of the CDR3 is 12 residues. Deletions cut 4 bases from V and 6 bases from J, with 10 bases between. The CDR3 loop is CASSPYGKTQYF. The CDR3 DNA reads TGTGCCAGCAGCCCATACGGGAAGACCCAGTACTTC.